This is a list of T cell receptor beta chains from one sample in a study of T cell responses to AZD1222 COVID-19 vaccine. Assay used: immunoSEQ multiplex PCR; TCRdb lists only in-frame clones, some missing. Counted here are around 140,000 clones, 75% to 90% occurring once; the ten biggest clones make up more than 1.5%. Sequenced here: peripheral blood, sampled on day 0 of AZD1222 vaccination. All receptors derive from an adult in good health. Each CDR3 is given with its conserved first and last residue. A D gene is named only where the DNA matches it firmly. Clone size is shown for a subset of rows, as once, few, many or a class of expanded clone.

d_call,j_call,clone_size,v_call,cdr3_nt,cdr3_aa
NA,TRBJ2-7,once,TRBV18,TGTGCCAGCTCAGGTACGTTGATCAGCTCCTACGAGCAGTACTTC,CASSGTLISSYEQYF
NA,TRBJ2-1,NA,TRBV7-3,TGTGCCAGCAGCACCCCAGGGGCCTACAATGAGCAGTTCTTC,CASSTPGAYNEQFF
TRBD1,TRBJ1-4,NA,TRBV18,TGTGCCAGCTCACCGGACAGGGGTGAAAAACTGTTTTTT,CASSPDRGEKLFF
NA,TRBJ1-2,NA,TRBV30,TGTGCCTGGACGGACAGCTATGGCTACACCTTC,CAWTDSYGYTF
NA,TRBJ1-1,NA,TRBV10-2,TGCGCCAGCAGTGTGGGAGGGGGGATGGGGACTGAAGCTTTCTTT,CASSVGGGMGTEAFF
NA,TRBJ1-6,NA,TRBV3-1/TRBV3-2,TGTGCCAGCAGCCGTTCGACCAATTCACCCCTCCACTTT,CASSRSTNSPLHF
NA,TRBJ1-6,NA,TRBV2,TGTGCCAGCAGTGATCGGCAGCGTAATTCACCCCTCCACTTT,CASSDRQRNSPLHF
TRBD2,TRBJ2-3,NA,TRBV7-9,TGTGCCAGCAGTCTAGCTGGGACTAGCGGGGAGGCAGATACGCAGTATTTT,CASSLAGTSGEADTQYF
NA,TRBJ2-6,few,TRBV2,TGTGCCAGCAGCCCTGTTGGCTCTGGGGCCAACGTCCTGACTTTC,CASSPVGSGANVLTF
NA,TRBJ1-1,once,TRBV6-5,TGTGCCAGCAGTTTAGGACCCTCAAGCACTGAAGCTTTCTTT,CASSLGPSSTEAFF
NA,TRBJ1-2,NA,TRBV27,TGTGCCAGCAGTTTACCAGGGCTTGGCTACACCTTC,CASSLPGLGYTF
NA,TRBJ1-2,NA,TRBV3-1/TRBV3-2,TGTGCCAGCAGCCCATCGGGCGGGGGTGGCTACACCTTC,CASSPSGGGGYTF
NA,TRBJ2-1,NA,TRBV7-2,TGTGCCAGCAGCTCCCAGAAGGGGGGGTATTACAATGAGCAGTTCTTC,CASSSQKGGYYNEQFF